The rows below give T cell receptor beta chains drawn from one sample of a study of identifying expanded T cells in peripheral blood. The table came from immunoSEQ multiplex PCR; TCRdb's copy has only in-frame clones and leaves some out. The table has 90,000 to 95,000 clones, nearly 90% seen once. Sequenced: blood. The receptors come from a person aged 18 to 70 in good health. The CDR3 runs from the conserved cysteine through the conserved F or W. D genes are given only for firm matches. Only some rows state a clone size, as once, few, many or a class for expanded clones.

TGCGCCAGCAGCCATGGACAGGGGGCATACAATGAGCAGTTCTTC	CASSHGQGAYNEQFF	TRBV4-3	NA	TRBJ2-1	TRBD1
TGTGCCAGTAGTATACAGGAAAGCTCTGGAAACACCATATATTTT	CASSIQESSGNTIYF	TRBV19	NA	TRBJ1-3	NA
TGCGCCAGCAGCCAAGTGTCTAGCGGGAGAGAGACCCAGTACTTC	CASSQVSSGRETQYF	TRBV4-1	NA	TRBJ2-5	TRBD2
TGTGCCAGCAGCCCCCGGGGCAGGCTCACTGAAGCTTTCTTT	CASSPRGRLTEAFF	TRBV7-8	NA	TRBJ1-1	NA
TGTGCCATCAGTGAGTCGGCTGAAGCTTTCTTT	CAISESAEAFF	TRBV10-3	once	TRBJ1-1	NA
TGTGCCAGCTCACCCCAAGCCGGACCCATGAAGGGCTACACCTTC	CASSPQAGPMKGYTF	TRBV18	few	TRBJ1-2	NA
TGTGCCAGCAGTATAGTCACCCAGAACACTGAAGCTTTCTTT	CASSIVTQNTEAFF	TRBV6-1	NA	TRBJ1-1	NA
TGTGCCAGCAGCTTGAATCTACGGAGGTCACCCTACAATGAGCAGTTCTTC	CASSLNLRRSPYNEQFF	TRBV7-3	NA	TRBJ2-1	NA
TGCGCCAGCAGCTTGGCTGGCAGCAGTGATGAAAAACTGTTTTTT	CASSLAGSSDEKLFF	TRBV5-1	NA	TRBJ1-4	NA
TGTGCCAGTAGTGCGCAGATGAACACTGAAGCTTTCTTT	CASSAQMNTEAFF	TRBV19	NA	TRBJ1-1	NA
TGTGCCAGCAGCGTTGGACAGTCGCATGGCTACACCTTC	CASSVGQSHGYTF	TRBV9	NA	TRBJ1-2	NA
TGTGCCGTCTGGACAGGGAACAATCAGCCCCAGCATTTT	CAVWTGNNQPQHF	TRBV10-3	NA	TRBJ1-5	TRBD1
TGTGCCAGCAGTTTCCTGGTAGCGGCGTACAATGAGCAGTTCTTC	CASSFLVAAYNEQFF	TRBV14	NA	TRBJ2-1	NA
TGTGCCTGGAGTCTACCGGGACAGGTACTCTATGGCTACACCTTC	CAWSLPGQVLYGYTF	TRBV30	NA	TRBJ1-2	TRBD1
TGTGCCAGCCGGGGAAGCCGGTCTATCTACGAGCAGTACTTC	CASRGSRSIYEQYF	TRBV9	once	TRBJ2-7	NA
TGTGCCTGGAGTGATCACAGGGGGATGGGCGGGGAGCTGTTTTTT	CAWSDHRGMGGELFF	TRBV30	NA	TRBJ2-2	TRBD1
TGTGCCAGCAAGCGGGGTCCTCAAGCCACTGAAGCTTTCTTT	CASKRGPQATEAFF	TRBV14	NA	TRBJ1-1	NA
TGTGCCAGCAGCGTAGACGGCTTCGAGGGATTTGGAAACACCATATATTTT	CASSVDGFEGFGNTIYF	TRBV9	NA	TRBJ1-3	NA
TGTGCCAGCAGTCTCCGCCGTGGTGGGGACAGGGTGAACACTGAAGCTTTCTTT	CASSLRRGGDRVNTEAFF	TRBV27	NA	TRBJ1-1	TRBD1
TGCGCCAGCAGCTCCCTGACGGGGACTAGCGGGCAGACCCAGTACTTC	CASSSLTGTSGQTQYF	TRBV5-1	NA	TRBJ2-5	TRBD2
TGTGCCAGCAGCTTAGTACAGGGAGGCGCAGATACGCAGTATTTT	CASSLVQGGADTQYF	TRBV7-9	NA	TRBJ2-3	NA
TGTGCCAGCAGGTCTAGCGTCCCAGAGACCCAGTACTTC	CASRSSVPETQYF	TRBV6-6	few	TRBJ2-5	NA
TGTGCCAGCAGCTTGGGTACAGGGGGCGGTCTGAGCAATCAGCCCCAGCATTTT	CASSLGTGGGLSNQPQHF	TRBV5-5	few	TRBJ1-5	TRBD1
TGTGCCAGCAGCTCACTAGCGGGAGGCCTGGGTACAGATACGCAGTATTTT	CASSSLAGGLGTDTQYF	TRBV5-8	NA	TRBJ2-3	TRBD2
TGTGCCAGCAGCCCCACCCCCAGCGGGGAAGCTTTCTTT	CASSPTPSGEAFF	TRBV7-3	NA	TRBJ1-1	NA
TGTGCCAGCAGTACTTGGAATGAGCAGTTCTTC	CASSTWNEQFF	TRBV28	NA	TRBJ2-1	NA
TGTGCCAGCAAAAGCTCCTACGAGCAGTACTTC	CASKSSYEQYF	TRBV7-2	NA	TRBJ2-7	NA
TGTGCCAGCAGCCCCGACCGGGACAACTATGGCTACACCTTC	CASSPDRDNYGYTF	TRBV6-5	NA	TRBJ1-2	NA
TGTGCCAGCAGCGTACGGTCGAGGGGTGGAGAGTCAGATACGCAGTATTTT	CASSVRSRGGESDTQYF	TRBV9	NA	TRBJ2-3	NA
TGTGCCAGCAGCTTAGGCCAGGGAGGCTTCCAAGAGACCCAGTACTTC	CASSLGQGGFQETQYF	TRBV7-6	NA	TRBJ2-5	NA
TGTGCCAGCGGGAGGGGGCAAGGCACCGGGGAGCTGTTTTTT	CASGRGQGTGELFF	TRBV11-2	NA	TRBJ2-2	NA
TGTGCCAGCAGCCATCGACTAGCGGGCTCCTCACAAGAGACCCAGTACTTC	CASSHRLAGSSQETQYF	TRBV4-2	NA	TRBJ2-5	TRBD2
TGTGCCAGCAGTTTAAGGGCAGGGAGTAGCTATGGCTACACCTTC	CASSLRAGSSYGYTF	TRBV27	NA	TRBJ1-2	NA
TGTGCCAGCAGCTTAAACAGGGCTGAGACCCAGTACTTC	CASSLNRAETQYF	TRBV7-9	NA	TRBJ2-5	NA
TGTGCCAGCAGTTCGGACGGATACGAGCAGTACTTC	CASSSDGYEQYF	TRBV2	NA	TRBJ2-7	NA
TGTGCCAGCAGCTTACGGACGGTTAACTCTGGGGCCAACGTCCTGACTTTC	CASSLRTVNSGANVLTF	TRBV7-9	NA	TRBJ2-6	NA
TGTGCCAGCCACTTGGGGGACAGGGGAATCTATGGCTACACCTTC	CASHLGDRGIYGYTF	TRBV7-2	NA	TRBJ1-2	TRBD1
TGTGCCAGCTCACTAACTTCCGGGACAGCGAACACTGAAGCTTTCTTT	CASSLTSGTANTEAFF	TRBV18	once	TRBJ1-1	TRBD1
TGCGCCAGCAGCCCAGGGACAGGCGTTTCGAACACCGGGGAGCTGTTTTTT	CASSPGTGVSNTGELFF	TRBV5-1	NA	TRBJ2-2	TRBD1
TGTGCCAGTAGTAGGGGACTTGTCTCCTACAATGAGCAGTTCTTC	CASSRGLVSYNEQFF	TRBV19	once	TRBJ2-1	NA
TGTGCCAGCAGTGAAGTTAGCGTAAACTATGGCTACACCTTC	CASSEVSVNYGYTF	TRBV2	NA	TRBJ1-2	NA
TGTGCCAGCAGCTTAGATCGGGGGAACCCTCTAAGCGAGCAGTACTTC	CASSLDRGNPLSEQYF	TRBV11-1	NA	TRBJ2-7	NA
TGTGCCAGCAGCAGCGTTGGGGGAGACGGCTACACCTTC	CASSSVGGDGYTF	TRBV7-6	NA	TRBJ1-2	NA
TGCAGCGGCGGGCCAGGCATGAACACTGAAGCTTTCTTT	CSGGPGMNTEAFF	TRBV29-1	NA	TRBJ1-1	NA
TGCGCCAGCAGCTTGACGGGACAGGTCTACGAGCAGTACTTC	CASSLTGQVYEQYF	TRBV5-1	once	TRBJ2-7	TRBD1
TGCGCCAGCAGCCAAGGGACTAGCGGGAGATACACAGATACGCAGTATTTT	CASSQGTSGRYTDTQYF	TRBV4-3	NA	TRBJ2-3	TRBD2
TGTGCCAGCAGTGAACGCCTGGGGTTGGAGGCCGGGGTGGAGACCCAGTACTTC	CASSERLGLEAGVETQYF	TRBV6-1	NA	TRBJ2-5	NA